What follows describes a single TCR beta chain. Its antigen is unknown. The CDR3 has 15 amino acids. Germline V lookup: CDR1 LNHDA, CDR2 SQIVND (reference sequence). Germline trimming cut 5 bases from V and 8 bases from J; bases unmatched to any gene: 12. This specimen comes from a study of identical twins. Overall study results and limits: Memory repertoires lacked the insertion deficit that abundant cord blood beta clonotypes showed. Weaker excess twin sharing was observed in beta out-of-frame sequences.

Via MiXCR, TCRdb re-called the 5' RACE reads, giving one row per CDR3 protein. The repertoire consists of about 450,000 distinct CDR3 sequences, with around 18% occurring once and the leading ten covering less than 15%. The sample comprised naive T cells sorted from blood. The clonotype originates from a man over 45 in good health. V usage is TRBV19 and J usage is TRBJ2-1; 7 nucleotides line up with TRBD1. CDR3 loop: CASSPRWDSRDEQFF. The CDR3 region has the DNA TGTGCCAGTAGTCCCCGCTGGGACAGCAGGGATGAGCAGTTCTTC. The complete variable domain, with remaining parts taken from reference TRBV19 and TRBJ2-1, reads DGGITQSPKYLFRKEGQNVTLSCEQNLNHDAMYWYRQDPGQGLRLIYYSQIVNDFQKGDIAEGYSVSREKKESFPLTVTSAQKNPTAFYLCASSPRWDSRDEQFFGPGTRLTVL.